These 24 T cell receptor beta chains were sequenced from one sample in a study of blood T cells in healthy people across ages. It was with a sample-barcoded 5' primer and a J-beta primer mix that a second PCR of roughly 7 to 11 cycles was run. TCRdb reprocessed the 5' RACE reads with MiXCR, giving one entry per CDR3 protein. Of more than 900,000 distinct CDR3 sequences detected, about 23% appear once; the ten largest clones hold 0.75%. This sample was shared with a second study, whose subject was T cells of mothers and their children.

Sample: blood. The receptors here all came from a girl aged 2-10 years in good health.

This clonotype was counted a few times. The chain's CDR3 is CASSQERGGGRNTGELFF. Here the CDR3 DNA reads TGTGCCAGCAGCCAAGAGAGGGGCGGGGGCCGGAACACCGGGGAGCTGTTTTTT. The genes are TRBV14 and TRBJ2-2, with D perhaps matching TRBD2 (7 bases). V was pared by 0 bases and J by 1 base, with 15 bases between. The germline gives CDR1 SGHDN, CDR2 FVKESK. The CDR3 is 18 amino acids.

V and J are TRBV20-1 and TRBJ1-2; perhaps TRBD1 as D (5 bases). Deletions cut 3 bases from V and 7 bases from J, with 15 bases between. Germline V gives CDR1 DFQATT, CDR2 SNEGSKA (reference sequence). The CDR3 length is 13 residues. CDR3 sequence: CSASGTLGGGYTF. CDR3 sequence (DNA): TGCAGTGCTAGTGGGACGCTGGGGGGTGGCTACACCTTC.

V is TRBV21-1 and J is TRBJ2-5; TRBD2 is taken as the D call from the table, unchecked against the DNA. TRBV21-1 corresponds to a pseudogene. This CDR3 is 19 amino acids long. This CDR3 is CASSKEQLATNYYQETQYF. The CDR3 DNA is TGTGCCAGCAGCAAAGAACAATTAGCGACCAACTACTACCAAGAGACCCAGTACTTC.

The rearrangement links TRBV6-1 to TRBJ2-5; D is perhaps TRBD2 (5 bases). The last part of the DNA fits TRBJ2-7 better; the J call may be wrong. CDR3 length: 15 residues. Germline CDR1 and CDR2: MNHNS and SASEGT. DNA of the CDR3: TGTGCCAGCAGGGATGGACGGACTCTATTCTACGAGCAGTACTTC. Translation gives CASRDGRTLFYEQYF.

This clonotype was counted a few times. The chain is built from TRBV2 and TRBJ2-5; D possibly corresponds to TRBD1 (5 bases). The J call may be wrong; the DNA end is better matched by TRBJ2-1. Germline CDR1 SNHLY, CDR2 FYNNEI. The CDR3 has 13 residues. The DNA for the CDR3 is TGTGCCAGCAGTGAAAATCCGGTTCAGGGGCAGTTCTTC. Translation: CASSENPVQGQFF.

The chain combines TRBV27 with TRBJ1-5; D might be TRBD1 (6 bases). The CDR3 length is 15 residues. Trimming stripped 6 bases from V and 7 bases from J, with 19 bases between. Germline V gene data show CDR1 as MNHEY and CDR2 as SMNVEV (reference sequence). CDR3 DNA: TGTGCCAGCAGCTCTCTTACAGGGTCAAGGCAGCCCCAGCATTTT. Protein product: CASSSLTGSRQPQHF.

V is TRBV9 and J is TRBJ1-4; D may be TRBD1 (6 bases). V was cut by 4 bases and J by 6 bases, with 16 bases left in between. CDR3 length: 15 residues. Germline lookup yields CDR1 SGDLS and CDR2 YYNGEE. DNA for the CDR3: TGTGCCAGCAGCCGAGGAGACAGGCCCCATGAAAAACTGTTTTTT. The encoded protein is CASSRGDRPHEKLFF.

The CDR3 nucleotides are TGTGCCAGCTCACTCATAGGACAGGGGAGTTGGAATGAGCAGTTCTTC. Translated, it gives CASSLIGQGSWNEQFF. V and J are TRBV18 and TRBJ2-5, with 9 nucleotides matching TRBD1. The J call is in doubt because the DNA end fits TRBJ2-1 better. The CDR3 has 16 residues. Germline V lookup: CDR1 KGHSH, CDR2 LQKENI.

This clonotype was counted a single time. The rearrangement uses TRBV11-2 and TRBJ2-3; D ambiguous. Germline V gene sequence: CDR1 SGHAT, CDR2 FQNNGV. Trimming shortened V by 5 bases and J by 10 bases, and 16 bases separated the two germline ends. The CDR3 sequence is 13 residues long. The CDR3 spells CASSTNPRDSQYF. CDR3 in DNA: TGTGCCAGCAGCACCAACCCCCGTGACTCGCAGTATTTT.

The chain is built from TRBV3-1 and TRBJ2-1; D might be TRBD1 (6 bases). CDR1 is LGHDT, CDR2 YNNKEL, per germline (reference sequence). V was pared by 5 bases and J by 8 bases, with 19 bases between. The CDR3 runs 15 residues. CDR3 nucleotides: TGTGCCAGCAGCTCACAGGGCTTTGAAGCGGATGAGCAGTTCTTC. This codes for CASSSQGFEADEQFF.

CDR3 DNA: TGTGCCAGCAGTTTATTAGAAGACGGGGAGCTGTTTTTT. This translates into CASSLLEDGELFF. The chain carries TRBV28 and TRBJ2-2; D is undetermined. From germline, CDR1 is MDHEN and CDR2 SYDVKM. The CDR3 totals 13 residues. V gave up 1 base and J gave up 7 bases, with 7 bases separating them. Full variable domain (missing parts from reference TRBV28 and TRBJ2-2): DVKVTQSSRYLVKRTGEKVFLECVQDMDHENMFWYRQDPGLGLRLIYFSYDVKMKEKGDIPEGYSVSREKKERFSLILESASTNQTSMYLCASSLLEDGELFFGEGSRLTVL.

The chain has TRBV20-1 and TRBJ1-1, with 8 bases that match TRBD1. This CDR3 has 9 residues. Germline CDR1 DFQATT, CDR2 SNEGSKA (reference sequence). This CDR3 reads CRTGEKAFF. The CDR3 DNA is TGCAGGACAGGGGAGAAAGCTTTCTTT.

V and J are TRBV4-3 and TRBJ2-1; the match to TRBD2 covers 7 bases. Germline V gene lookup returns CDR1 LGHNA and CDR2 YSLEER. The CDR3 consists of 14 residues. V gave up 1 base and J gave up 7 bases; unmatched junction bases: 4. CDR3 sequence (DNA): TGCGCCAGCAGCCAAGGGACTAGGTTGAATGAGCAGTTCTTC. Translated, it gives CASSQGTRLNEQFF.

This clonotype was picked up a small number of times. CDR3 nucleotide sequence: TGTGCCAGCAGTTGGACCGGACTAGCGGCCGGAAATGAGCAGTTCTTC. The encoded protein is CASSWTGLAAGNEQFF. This chain links TRBV27 with TRBJ2-5; TRBD2 agrees at 10 bases. The end of the DNA is better explained by TRBJ2-1, so the J call may be wrong. The CDR3 is 16 amino acids. CDR1 is MNHEY, CDR2 SMNVEV, per germline (reference sequence).

The rearrangement joins TRBV6-5 to TRBJ1-1; TRBD1 agrees at 7 bases. CDR3 length equals 14 residues. The ends lost 7 bases at V and 11 bases at J; junction bases unmatched: 16. CDR1 and CDR2 (germline): MNHEY, SVGAGI. The CDR3 loop reads CASKSGTDYNEAFF. The CDR3 DNA sequence: TGTGCCAGCAAATCCGGGACAGATTATAATGAGGCTTTCTTT.

The rearrangement joins TRBV15 to TRBJ2-1; 7 nucleotides agree with TRBD2. CDR3 length equals 15 residues. Germline V gene data show CDR1 as LNHNV and CDR2 as YYDKDF (reference sequence). J gave up 4 bases and V 8 bases, and 11 bases lay outside the gene matches. The CDR3 coding sequence is TGTGCCACCTCCTCGGCGGCTAGCGGATACAATGAGCAGTTCTTC. This encodes CATSSAASGYNEQFF.

The CDR3 spells CASSDRDRGFNEQFF. For the CDR3, the DNA is TGTGCCAGCAGCGACCGGGACAGGGGATTCAATGAGCAGTTCTTC. The chain links TRBV7-9 to TRBJ2-1; 10 nucleotides match TRBD1. Losses at the gene ends were 5 bases for V and 6 bases for J; bases not matched to a gene: 7. This CDR3 spans 15 amino acids. CDR1 and CDR2 (germline): SEHNR, FQNEAQ (reference sequence).

The chain has TRBV7-9 and TRBJ2-3; 9 bases are shared with TRBD2. Germline V gene sequence: CDR1 SEHNR, CDR2 FQNEAQ (reference sequence). The trim removed 8 bases at V and 5 bases at J, leaving 5 bases unmatched. The CDR3 consists of 13 residues. The CDR3, as DNA: TGTGCCAGCGTCTGGACTAGCGAAGATACGCAGTATTTT. Amino acid sequence: CASVWTSEDTQYF.

This clonotype was detected a few times. V usage is TRBV9 and J usage is TRBJ2-5; D is unresolved. CDR1 is SGDLS, CDR2 YYNGEE, per germline. V lost 2 bases and J 1 base, leaving 12 bases between the germline ends. CDR3 length: 15 amino acids. The CDR3 loop is CASSVGYETQETQYF. Written as DNA, the CDR3 is TGTGCCAGCAGCGTGGGGTACGAGACCCAAGAGACCCAGTACTTC.

The chain uses TRBV5-1 and TRBJ2-1, with 10 bases that match TRBD2. V lost 4 bases and J lost 3; bases outside the gene matches: 7. The CDR3 covers 16 residues. From germline, CDR1 is SGHRS and CDR2 YFSETQ. CDR3 DNA: TGCGCCAGCAGCGAGCGGGAGGGTGGAGTCTACAATGAGCAGTTCTTC. As protein: CASSEREGGVYNEQFF.

This clonotype was seen a handful of times. This chain joins TRBV4-2 and TRBJ2-5; no reliable D call. Per the germline V gene, CDR1 is LGHNA and CDR2 is YNFKEQ. The ends were cut back, 4 bases at V and 7 bases at J, with 16 bases in the middle. There are 14 residues in the CDR3. The CDR3 coding sequence is TGTGCCAGCAGCCCCCAGAGAGAGGTGGGGACCCAGTACTTC. Protein: CASSPQREVGTQYF.

This sequence joins TRBV7-9 and TRBJ2-4; D remains ambiguous. V shed 5 bases and J shed 4 bases, with 15 bases lying between them. The CDR3 contains 15 residues. Germline V gene data show CDR1 as SEHNR and CDR2 as FQNEAQ (reference sequence). The CDR3 here is CASSAYTTEKNIQYF. The DNA for the CDR3 is TGTGCCAGCAGCGCCTATACAACAGAGAAAAACATTCAGTACTTC.

This clonotype was counted once. The V gene is TRBV29-1, the J gene TRBJ1-2; no reliable D call. The CDR3 sequence is 13 residues long. Germline CDR1 is SQVTM and CDR2 is ANQGSEA. V gave up 1 base and J gave up 6 bases, with 12 bases separating them. The CDR3 reads CSVEGGPSDGYTF. For the CDR3, the DNA is TGCAGCGTTGAAGGTGGGCCATCCGATGGCTACACCTTC.

The rearrangement uses TRBV20-1 and TRBJ2-7; 7 nucleotides agree with TRBD1. CDR1 and CDR2 (germline): DFQATT, SNEGSKA (reference sequence). The J segment lost 3 bases and the V segment lost 0 bases, leaving 5 bases of the junction unmatched. The CDR3 contains 14 residues. CDR3 amino acids: CSARDPDRYYEQYF. The CDR3 nucleotides read TGCAGTGCTAGAGATCCGGACAGGTACTACGAGCAGTACTTC.